This TCR beta chain was retrieved from a study of control samples from healthy donors and cancer patients. Some clones are missing from TCRdb's copy, which holds only in-frame ones; the method was immunoSEQ multiplex PCR. Among 150,000 to 200,000 clones listed, around 90% were seen once. This CDR3 is 15 amino acids long. CDR1 is SGDLS, CDR2 YYNGEE, per germline. V shed 0 bases and J 9 bases; nucleotides not matched to a gene: 5. The receptor comes from a young woman in good health. The chain combines TRBV9 with TRBJ1-6; 8 bases agree with TRBD1. Sequencing used blood. The CDR3 DNA reads TGTGCCAGCAGCGTAGGCGCAGGGGGCTCTTCACCCCTCCACTTT. Protein: CASSVGAGGSSPLHF. Filled out from reference TRBV9 and TRBJ1-6, the complete variable domain reads DSGVTQTPKHLITATGQRVTLRCSPRSGDLSVYWYQQSLDQGLQFLIQYYNGEERAKGNILERFSAQQFPDLHSELNLSSLELGDSALYFCASSVGAGGSSPLHFGNGTRLTVT.